The T cell receptor beta chain described here comes from a study of identical twins. Study-level points and caveats: Zero-insertion results could be subject to partial confounding by invariant MAIT and iNKT cells.

The V gene's germline CDR1 is SNHLY and CDR2 FYNNEI. The CDR3 sequence is 14 residues long. V was pared by 6 bases and J by 6 bases, with 15 bases between. This clonotype was counted a few times. Its specificity is unknown. In TCRdb, the 5' RACE reads were re-called with MiXCR into one record per CDR3 protein. Seen here are just under 650,000 distinct CDR3 sequences, just over 7% observed once, and the top ten hold less than 2%. This sample was also put to use in a study of yellow fever vaccine responses in identical twins.

V is TRBV2 and J is TRBJ1-5; tentatively, D is TRBD1 (6 bases). This receptor was obtained from a woman in her late teens or twenties in good health. Sequencing was done on a sample of PBMCs. CDR3 sequence: CASRADRLSQPQHF. As DNA, the CDR3 is TGTGCCAGCAGAGCCGACAGGCTAAGTCAGCCCCAGCATTTT.